Listed below are T cell receptor beta chains from one sample, sequenced in a study of blood T cell repertoires in COVID-19. Generated by immunoSEQ multiplex PCR, the TCRdb table keeps only in-frame clones and is missing some. The table has about 250,000 clones, 83% seen once. The sequencing input was peripheral blood. Source of these receptors: a human donor in a cohort sampled during active COVID-19. CDR3s include the opening cysteine and the closing phenylalanine or tryptophan. D genes are given only for firm matches. Size is stated for part of the rows, as once, few or many counts, or as a class when the clone is expanded.

v_call	d_call	clone_size	j_call	cdr3_nt	cdr3_aa
TRBV5-1	.	few	TRBJ2-1	TGCGCCAGCAGCTTGTTAAGCGGAGCCGAGAATGAGCAGTTCTTC	CASSLLSGAENEQFF
TRBV7-8	.	.	TRBJ2-2	TGTGCCAGCAGCCCCGTCCGGAGCGGTGGGGAGCTGTTTTTT	CASSPVRSGGELFF
TRBV6-5	.	.	TRBJ2-1	TGTGCCAGCAGTTACAGGGGGATCTCCTACAATGAGCAGTTCTTC	CASSYRGISYNEQFF
TRBV7-9	TRBD2	.	TRBJ2-1	TGTGCCAGCAGCTCATTCCTAGCGGGAGTTGACAATGAGCAGTTCTTC	CASSSFLAGVDNEQFF
TRBV20-1	.	.	TRBJ2-1	TGCAGTGCTAGTGATGGGGGCAGCTCCTACAATGAGCAGTTCTTC	CSASDGGSSYNEQFF
TRBV12-3/TRBV12-4	.	.	TRBJ2-7	TGTGCCAGCAGACTGAACAGGTACGAGCAGTACTTC	CASRLNRYEQYF
TRBV5-1	.	.	TRBJ2-1	TGCGCCAGCAGATTGGGACTCCGCTCCTACAATGAGCAGTTCTTC	CASRLGLRSYNEQFF
TRBV19	TRBD1	.	TRBJ2-4	TGTGCCACCGTGGACAGGATGGCCAAAAACATTCAGTACTTC	CATVDRMAKNIQYF
TRBV2	.	.	TRBJ2-1	TGTGCCAGCAGCCCACGATGGACCGGGTCAGGGGAGCAGTTCTTC	CASSPRWTGSGEQFF
TRBV28	.	many	TRBJ2-1	TGTGCCAGCTTCGGATCTAGCTCCTACAATGAGCAGTTCTTC	CASFGSSSYNEQFF
TRBV9	.	.	TRBJ1-3	TGTGCCAGCAGCGATGGGACAAGAAACACCATATATTTT	CASSDGTRNTIYF
TRBV13	TRBD2	.	TRBJ2-1	TGTGCCAGCAGCCCCCGGACTAGATCCTACAATGAGCAGTTCTTC	CASSPRTRSYNEQFF
TRBV27	TRBD1	.	TRBJ2-7	TGTGCCACTACCCCCGGACAGGGAGCCACCCGGGGGCAGTACTTC	CATTPGQGATRGQYF
TRBV3-1/TRBV3-2	.	.	TRBJ2-1	TGTGCCAGCAGCCACGAGGCGGGACTCACTAACAATGAGCAGTTCTTC	CASSHEAGLTNNEQFF
TRBV5-1	.	.	TRBJ2-1	TGCGCCAGCAGCGTCCGGGGATACAATGAGCAGTTCTTC	CASSVRGYNEQFF
TRBV7-9	.	.	TRBJ1-1	TGTGCCAGCAGCTTAAAGGGTGGCAGGGCTGAAGCTTTCTTT	CASSLKGGRAEAFF
TRBV28	.	.	TRBJ1-6	TGTGCCAGCGGGGGGGCGCGGTCACCCCTCCACTTT	CASGGARSPLHF
TRBV28	TRBD2	.	TRBJ2-6	TGTGCCAGCAGTCCCCAGGGAGGGTCCCCCTCTGGGGCCAACGTCCTGACTTTC	CASSPQGGSPSGANVLTF
TRBV29-1	TRBD1	once	TRBJ2-3	TGCAGCGTTGAGTTTAGGACAGGGGCGCAGTATTTT	CSVEFRTGAQYF
TRBV19	.	.	TRBJ1-1	TGTGCCAGTAGTCGCGTCGGGGTTGAGGACACTGAAGCTTTCTTT	CASSRVGVEDTEAFF
TRBV7-6	TRBD1	.	TRBJ1-1	TGTGCCAGCAGCTTAGCCCCGCTTGGACAGGGGGCGTCTGAAGCTTTCTTT	CASSLAPLGQGASEAFF
TRBV29-1	TRBD1	.	TRBJ1-4	TGCAGCGTCAAAGGGACAGATTATAATGAAAAACTGTTTTTT	CSVKGTDYNEKLFF